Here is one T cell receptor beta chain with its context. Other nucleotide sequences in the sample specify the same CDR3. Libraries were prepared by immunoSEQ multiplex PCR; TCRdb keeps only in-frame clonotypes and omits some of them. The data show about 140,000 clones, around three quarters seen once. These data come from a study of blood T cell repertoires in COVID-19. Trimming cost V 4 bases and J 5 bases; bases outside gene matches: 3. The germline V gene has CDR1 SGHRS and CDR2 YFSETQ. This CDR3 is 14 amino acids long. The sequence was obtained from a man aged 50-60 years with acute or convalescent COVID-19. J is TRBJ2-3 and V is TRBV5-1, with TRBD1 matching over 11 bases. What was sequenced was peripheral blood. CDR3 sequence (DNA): TGCGCCAGCAGCCCCGGGACAGGGGGAGATACGCAGTATTTT. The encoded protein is CASSPGTGGDTQYF. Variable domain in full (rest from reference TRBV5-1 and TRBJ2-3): KAGVTQTPRYLIKTRGQQVTLSCSPISGHRSVSWYQQTPGQGLQFLFEYFSETQRNKGNFPGRFSGRQFSNSRSEMNVSTLELGDSALYLCASSPGTGGDTQYFGPGTRLTVL.